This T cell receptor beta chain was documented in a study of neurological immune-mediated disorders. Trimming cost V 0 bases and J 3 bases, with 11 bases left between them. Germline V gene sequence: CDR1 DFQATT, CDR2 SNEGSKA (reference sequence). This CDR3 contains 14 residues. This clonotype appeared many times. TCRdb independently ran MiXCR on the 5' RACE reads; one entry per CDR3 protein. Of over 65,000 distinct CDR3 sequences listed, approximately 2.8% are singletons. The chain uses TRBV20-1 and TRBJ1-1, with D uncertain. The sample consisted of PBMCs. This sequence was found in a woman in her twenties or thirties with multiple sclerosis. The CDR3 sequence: CSARDVERYTEAFF. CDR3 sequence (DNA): TGCAGTGCTAGAGATGTCGAGAGGTACACTGAAGCTTTCTTT.